This entry features one T cell receptor beta chain sequence. This table comes from immunoSEQ multiplex PCR, and its TCRdb copy is limited to in-frame clones, with some not included. This sample has roughly 130,000 clones, with almost 85% found just once. This specimen comes from a study of blood T cell repertoires in COVID-19. Germline loops: CDR1 LGHDT, CDR2 YNNKEL (reference sequence). The CDR3 contains 11 residues. V lost 4 bases and J lost 8, with 6 bases in between. This receptor was taken from a man aged 40-49 years with acute COVID-19. Specimen: PBMCs or T cells enriched from blood (not recorded which). The chain links TRBV3-1 (or the pseudogene TRBV3-2) to TRBJ2-1; D might be TRBD1 (5 bases). CDR3 DNA: TGTGCCAGCAGCCTAGGGGATGAGCAGTTCTTC. This translates into CASSLGDEQFF.